The 29 T cell receptor beta chains below come from one sample, sequenced in a study of blood T cell repertoires in COVID-19. The assay was immunoSEQ multiplex PCR, and TCRdb's table has in-frame clones only and misses some. Of 75,000 to 90,000 clones listed, around nine tenths are singletons. Sequenced: peripheral blood. The receptors come from a man aged 80 or over with active or convalescent COVID-19.

The chain couples TRBV5-5 to TRBJ2-7, with D possibly being TRBD1 (7 bases). This CDR3 region has 17 residues. The V gene's germline CDR1 is SGHKS and CDR2 YYEKEE (reference sequence). V lost 0 bases, J lost 4 bases, and 20 bases lay in between. The CDR3 DNA is TGTGCCAGCAGCTTGGGATACAGAGGGGGCGCGGGGTACGAGCAGTACGTC. Translation: CASSLGYRGGAGYEQYV.

The chain carries TRBV2 and TRBJ1-1, with 7 bases fitting TRBD1. The CDR3 sequence is 18 residues long. V was clipped by 4 bases and J by 5 bases; unmatched bases: 19. The germline gives CDR1 SNHLY, CDR2 FYNNEI. The CDR3 DNA is TGTGCCAGCAGTGCCGGGACAGCCCCTAACCGTGTGTTGACTGAAGCTTTCTTT. Translating it yields CASSAGTAPNRVLTEAFF. Supplemented by reference TRBV2 and TRBJ1-1, the full variable domain reads EPEVTQTPSHQVTQMGQEVILRCVPISNHLYFYWYRQILGQKVEFLVSFYNNEISEKSEIFDDQFSVERPDGSNFTLKIRSTKLEDSAMYFCASSAGTAPNRVLTEAFFGQGTRLTVV.

The CDR3 loop reads CASSLGTVIPLHF. CDR3 DNA: TGTGCCAGCAGCTTGGGGACAGTAATTCCCCTCCACTTT. This chain joins TRBV5-5 and TRBJ1-6; maybe TRBD1 (6 bases). Germline CDR1 reads SGHKS; CDR2 reads YYEKEE (reference sequence). This CDR3 is built from 13 residues. V gave up 0 bases and J gave up 13 bases, with 11 bases separating them.

The chain couples TRBV18 to TRBJ2-1, with 8 nucleotides matching TRBD1. Germline V gene lookup returns CDR1 KGHSH and CDR2 LQKENI. CDR3 length: 15 amino acids. The trim removed 6 bases at V and 0 bases at J, leaving 4 bases unmatched. CDR3 amino acids: CASSEGQDSYNEQFF. CDR3 DNA sequence: TGTGCCAGCTCCGAGGGACAGGACTCCTACAATGAGCAGTTCTTC.

This rearrangement joins TRBV19 to TRBJ1-6; TRBD1 might be the D (6 bases). There are 13 residues in the CDR3. Trimming pared 7 bases from V and 7 bases from J, leaving 11 bases between. CDR1 and CDR2 (germline): LNHDA, SQIVND (reference sequence). The CDR3 nucleotides read TGTGCCAGTAACAGGGTCTGGAATTCACCCCTCCACTTT. Residues: CASNRVWNSPLHF.

The V gene is TRBV6-5, the J gene TRBJ1-2; D unresolved. Per germline, CDR1 MNHEY and CDR2 SVGAGI. Trimming left V 6 bases short and J 2 bases short, with 13 bases between. The CDR3 length is 14 residues. CDR3 sequence reads: CASRTADHNYGYTF. The CDR3 DNA reads as TGTGCCAGCAGGACCGCGGATCACAACTATGGCTACACCTTC.

V usage is TRBV7-2 and J usage is TRBJ2-3; the match to TRBD2 covers 12 bases. The CDR3 extends over 14 amino acids. The germline gives CDR1 SGHTA, CDR2 FQGNSA. V lost 6 bases, J lost 5 bases, and 3 bases stayed unmatched. CDR3 sequence reads: CASRPGLAGDTQYF. The CDR3 DNA reads TGTGCCAGCAGACCGGGACTAGCGGGAGATACGCAGTATTTT.

The V and J genes are TRBV7-9 and TRBJ1-3; D unresolved. Trimming took 2 bases from V and 4 from J, leaving 3 bases between them. The CDR3 spans 12 residues. CDR1 is SEHNR, CDR2 FQNEAQ, per germline (reference sequence). Written as DNA, the CDR3 is TGTGCCAGCAGCTTATCGGGAAACACCATATATTTT. It encodes CASSLSGNTIYF.

This clone has a handful of counts. The CDR3 sequence is CASSQEGQGGRYTF. The CDR3 DNA reads as TGTGCCAGCAGCCAAGAGGGACAGGGAGGCCGCTACACCTTC. V and J are TRBV6-5 and TRBJ1-2, with 9 nucleotides matching TRBD1. V trimming: 6 bases; J trimming: 9 bases; junction bases outside the gene matches: 11. The CDR3 consists of 14 residues. Germline V lookup: CDR1 MNHEY, CDR2 SVGAGI.

The rearrangement joins TRBV5-1 to TRBJ2-5; TRBD1 matches at 7 bases. The CDR3 runs to 15 residues. Trimming took 0 bases from V and 1 from J; bases not matched to a gene: 3. Per the germline V gene, CDR1 is SGHRS and CDR2 is YFSETQ. The CDR3 loop reads CASSLGTGLQETQYF. The CDR3 DNA reads as TGCGCCAGCAGCTTGGGGACAGGCCTCCAAGAGACCCAGTACTTC.

The V and J genes are TRBV7-6 and TRBJ2-7; D is perhaps TRBD2 (5 bases). Germline V gene data show CDR1 as SGHVS and CDR2 as FNYEAQ. This CDR3 has 15 residues. Between the trimmed V and J ends, which lost 6 bases and 6 bases, there was a span of 21 bases. CDR3 in amino acids: CASSKGRERGGEQYV. The CDR3 DNA is TGTGCCAGCAGTAAAGGACGGGAACGTGGTGGCGAGCAGTACGTC.

The chain recombines TRBV28 with TRBJ1-1, with 7 bases matching TRBD1. V dropped 6 bases and J dropped 4; count of bases not matched to a gene: 11. The germline CDR1 and CDR2 sequences are MDHEN and SYDVKM. There are 15 residues in the CDR3. CDR3 DNA sequence: TGTGCCAGCAGCCCTATTAGGACAGGAGGCACTGAAGCTTTCTTT. Translated, it gives CASSPIRTGGTEAFF.

The chain joins TRBV18 to TRBJ2-6, with TRBD1 as a possible D gene (7 bases). The V gene lost 2 bases and the J gene lost 2 bases, with 10 bases spanning the gap. The CDR3 has 16 residues. CDR1 and CDR2 from the germline V gene are KGHSH and LQKENI. CDR3 nucleotides: TGTGCCAGCTCACCAGCAGGGGGGACTGGGGCCAACGTCCTGACTTTC. This encodes CASSPAGGTGANVLTF.

This clone was detected once. The chain joins TRBV9 to TRBJ2-1; 7 bases agree with TRBD2. CDR1 and CDR2 (germline): SGDLS, YYNGEE. This CDR3 region has 17 residues. The ends lost 4 bases at V and 0 bases at J; junction bases unmatched: 10. CDR3 DNA sequence: TGTGCCAGCAGCCCAAGCTTACTAGCGCTCTCCTACAATGAGCAGTTCTTC. Its protein product is CASSPSLLALSYNEQFF.

This clone appeared many times. The rearrangement uses TRBV28 and TRBJ1-2, with D hard to call. CDR1 and CDR2 from the germline V gene are MDHEN and SYDVKM. The V end lost 3 bases, the J end lost 0 bases, and 11 bases lay between the germline ends. This CDR3 contains 15 residues. The CDR3 sequence: CASSFLRQTNYGYTF. The CDR3, as DNA: TGTGCCAGCAGTTTCCTCAGACAAACTAACTATGGCTACACCTTC.

This clone appeared once. This chain links TRBV6-5 with TRBJ1-6, with 7 bases lining up with TRBD1. The germline gives CDR1 MNHEY, CDR2 SVGAGI. With V trimmed by 5 bases and J by 9 bases, 10 bases remained unmatched. This CDR3 has 15 amino acids. In nucleotides, the CDR3 is TGTGCCAGCAGTAACCGGGACAGCCATGGTTCACCCCTCCACTTT. Its protein product is CASSNRDSHGSPLHF.

V gene TRBV5-6 combines with J gene TRBJ1-4; D may be TRBD1 (5 bases). Trimming took 1 base from V and 3 from J, leaving 13 bases between them. This CDR3 spans 16 amino acids. Germline CDR1 and CDR2: SGHDT and YYEEEE. Here the CDR3 reads CASSLLSTGANEKLFF. In DNA, the CDR3 is TGTGCCAGCAGCTTGTTATCCACAGGAGCTAATGAAAAACTGTTTTTT.

CDR3 loop: CASSFIGELGYGYTF. Written as DNA, the CDR3 is TGTGCCAGCAGCTTTATCGGGGAGTTGGGGTATGGCTACACCTTC. The rearrangement links TRBV5-4 to TRBJ1-2, with D uncertain. Trimming cost V 2 bases and J 5 bases, with 16 bases left between them. The CDR3 length is 15 residues. Per germline, CDR1 SGHNT and CDR2 YYREEE (reference sequence).

The V gene is TRBV5-1, the J gene TRBJ1-1; 7 nucleotides line up with TRBD1. CDR3 length: 16 amino acids. Germline CDR1 SGHRS, CDR2 YFSETQ. V lost 0 bases and J lost 0; bases outside the gene matches: 5. The CDR3 sequence: CASSLEGGNMNTEAFF. The CDR3 DNA follows: TGCGCCAGCAGCTTGGAAGGGGGCAATATGAACACTGAAGCTTTCTTT.

V gene TRBV18 combines with J gene TRBJ1-1, with D tentatively TRBD1 (6 bases). V lost 8 bases and J 6 bases, leaving 13 bases between the germline ends. The CDR3 runs 12 residues. The germline CDR1 and CDR2 sequences are KGHSH and LQKENI. The CDR3 loop is CASTQGLAEAFF. The CDR3 bases are TGTGCCAGCACCCAGGGGCTGGCTGAAGCTTTCTTT.

The V call is TRBV6-9, the J call TRBJ2-3; 7 bases align to TRBD1. This CDR3 contains 15 residues. The V segment lost 3 bases and the J segment 4 bases; nucleotides outside the gene matches: 7. Germline loops: CDR1 MNHGY, CDR2 SVAAGI. CDR3 bases: TGTGCCAGCAGTTACACAGGGGTCCCCGCAGATACGCAGTATTTT. Its protein product is CASSYTGVPADTQYF.

The chain is built from TRBV11-3 and TRBJ2-5, with D hard to call. V was pared by 5 bases and J by 3 bases, with 7 bases between. The germline CDR1 and CDR2 sequences are SGHNT and YENEEA. CDR3 length: 12 amino acids. CDR3 coding DNA: TGTGCCAGCAGCCTTACTAAAGAGACCCAGTACTTC. Protein sequence: CASSLTKETQYF.

This rearrangement joins TRBV6-5 to TRBJ2-2; D call uncertain. The CDR3 totals 15 residues. CDR1 is MNHEY, CDR2 SVGAGI, per germline. The germline V and J ends were trimmed by 6 bases and 0 bases, with 11 bases remaining between them. CDR3 sequence (DNA): TGTGCCAGCAGCATGTTAACGGCGAACACCGGGGAGCTGTTTTTT. Encoded protein: CASSMLTANTGELFF.

V and J are TRBV5-1 and TRBJ2-3; 9 bases match TRBD2. The CDR3 is 14 amino acids. The trim removed 5 bases at V and 2 bases at J, leaving 3 bases unmatched. The germline V gene encodes CDR1 SGHRS and CDR2 YFSETQ. The DNA of the CDR3 is TGCGCCAGCAGGTTAGCGGGGGACACAGATACGCAGTATTTT. It specifies CASRLAGDTDTQYF.

V is TRBV19 and J is TRBJ2-7; the match to TRBD1 covers 7 bases. The CDR3 is made up of 15 amino acids. Per germline, CDR1 LNHDA and CDR2 SQIVND (reference sequence). The ends lost 2 bases at V and 0 bases at J; junction bases unmatched: 4. The CDR3 bases are TGTGCCAGTAGTATAATGCACAGGGGCTCCTACGAGCAGTACGTC. Protein product: CASSIMHRGSYEQYV.

Only one count was recorded for this clone. The J gene is TRBJ2-3, the V gene TRBV5-1; perhaps TRBD1 as D (7 bases). Trimming left V 0 bases short and J 2 bases short, with 28 bases between. The CDR3 is 21 residues long. The germline V gene encodes CDR1 SGHRS and CDR2 YFSETQ. The CDR3 is CASSLAPGQKTSKVITDTQYF. The DNA for the CDR3 is TGCGCCAGCAGCTTGGCACCGGGACAGAAAACTAGCAAGGTTATCACAGATACGCAGTATTTT.

V gene TRBV5-1 combines with J gene TRBJ2-2; TRBD1 agrees at 7 bases. Germline V gene sequence: CDR1 SGHRS, CDR2 YFSETQ. There are 16 residues in the CDR3. Unmatched junction bases numbered 11, after V lost 3 bases and J lost 6 bases. This CDR3 is CASSSYHDRASGELFF. In nucleotides, the CDR3 is TGCGCCAGCAGCTCTTACCACGACAGGGCTTCCGGGGAGCTGTTTTTT. The full variable domain, in which reference TRBV5-1 and TRBJ2-2 provide the parts outside the CDR3, is KAGVTQTPRYLIKTRGQQVTLSCSPISGHRSVSWYQQTPGQGLQFLFEYFSETQRNKGNFPGRFSGRQFSNSRSEMNVSTLELGDSALYLCASSSYHDRASGELFFGEGSRLTVL.

The V and J genes are TRBV7-8 and TRBJ2-1; 9 positions agree with TRBD2. The V gene's germline CDR1 is SGHVS and CDR2 FQNEAQ. Trimming cost V 2 bases and J 7 bases; bases outside gene matches: 6. The CDR3 covers 15 residues. CDR3 residues: CASSLPQREVNEQFF. The CDR3 DNA reads TGTGCCAGCAGCTTACCCCAGCGGGAGGTTAATGAGCAGTTCTTC.

CDR3 residues: CASRAVANPTDTQYF. The CDR3 DNA is TGTGCCAGCAGGGCGGTGGCTAATCCCACAGATACGCAGTATTTT. V usage is TRBV2 and J usage is TRBJ2-3; D unresolved. Germline V lookup: CDR1 SNHLY, CDR2 FYNNEI. The CDR3 totals 15 residues. The V end lost 6 bases, the J end lost 2 bases, and 15 bases lay between the germline ends.